This entry concerns a single T cell receptor (beta chain). Its antigen is as yet unknown. This record comes from a study of radiotherapy plus CTLA-4 blockade in lung cancer. Across the study: Objective response was observed in roughly 20% of patients, and disease control in roughly 31%. Overall study results and limits: Following radiotherapy plus ipilimumab, tumor-derived TCR clones expanded in the blood.

The CDR3 consists of 14 residues. The V end was cut by 3 bases, the J end by 8 bases, with 15 bases between. The germline V gene has CDR1 SGHDT and CDR2 YYEEEE. Assay: immunoSEQ multiplex PCR; the TCRdb copy retains only in-frame clones and omits some. Found here are some 50,000 clones, around 69% of them singletons; the top ten hold around 8%. Those with chemo-refractory metastatic non-small-cell lung cancer were treated with focal radiation combined with CTLA-4 blockade using ipilimumab. The clonotype originates from a human donor with non-small cell lung cancer who had stable disease on radiotherapy plus ipilimumab. The specimen comprised peripheral blood, sampled from a patient treated with radiotherapy plus ipilimumab. The rearrangement uses TRBV5-6 and TRBJ2-1, with D hard to call. The CDR3 sequence: CASSWGSRRDEQFF. In nucleotides, the CDR3 is TGTGCCAGCAGCTGGGGTTCCCGACGAGATGAGCAGTTCTTC. Drawing the rest from reference TRBV5-6 and TRBJ2-1, the complete variable domain is DAGVTQSPTHLIKTRGQQVTLRCSPKSGHDTVSWYQQALGQGPQFIFQYYEEEERQRGNFPDRFSGHQFPNYSSELNVNALLLGDSALYLCASSWGSRRDEQFFGPGTRLTVL.